One and the same sample provided the 10 T cell receptor beta chains below, sequenced in a study of T cell responses to AZD1222 COVID-19 vaccine. Sequencing was performed with immunoSEQ multiplex PCR; in TCRdb, only in-frame clones are kept and a portion is missing. The sample lists tens of thousands of clones; about 86% were seen once. This material consisted of peripheral blood, taken on day 0 of AZD1222 vaccination. The receptors stem from an adult in good health.

The CDR3, as DNA: TGTGCCAGCAGCTTAGGAATAGGTCGCGGCTACAATGAGCAGTTCTTC. Protein: CASSLGIGRGYNEQFF. The rearrangement uses TRBV7-2 and TRBJ2-1; D is unresolved. The germline V and J ends were trimmed by 1 base and 3 bases, with 13 bases remaining between them. This CDR3 has 16 residues. Germline CDR1 reads SGHTA; CDR2 reads FQGNSA.

In this sample, this clone turned up once. This rearrangement joins TRBV9 to TRBJ1-4, with 11 bases matching TRBD1. Trimming cost V 4 bases and J 0 bases; bases outside gene matches: 2. The CDR3 loop spans 16 amino acids. CDR1 SGDLS and CDR2 YYNGEE come from the germline V gene. This CDR3 reads CASSPGQGATNEKLFF. DNA for the CDR3: TGTGCCAGCAGCCCGGGACAGGGGGCAACTAATGAAAAACTGTTTTTT.

The chain carries TRBV19 and TRBJ2-1; 7 bases match TRBD2. CDR1 and CDR2 from the germline V gene are LNHDA and SQIVND (reference sequence). V shed 7 bases and J 7 bases; nucleotides not matched to a gene: 19. The CDR3 is 17 amino acids. The DNA of the CDR3 is TGTGCCAGTATCTTGACGGGGGGTAACTTTAATTATAATGAGCAGTTCTTC. It is translated as CASILTGGNFNYNEQFF.

This CDR3 reads CASSLQSDSTDTQYF. For the CDR3, the DNA is TGCGCCAGCAGCCTGCAGTCGGATAGCACAGATACGCAGTATTTT. The genes are TRBV5-1 and TRBJ2-3; no reliable D call. CDR1 is SGHRS, CDR2 YFSETQ, per germline. The CDR3 consists of 15 residues. The ends were cut back, 4 bases at V and 0 bases at J, with 12 bases in the middle.

V is TRBV5-5 and J is TRBJ2-7; 9 bases line up with TRBD1. The CDR3 consists of 14 residues. Germline values: CDR1 SGHKS, CDR2 YYEKEE (reference sequence). V trimming: 5 bases; J trimming: 5 bases; junction bases outside the gene matches: 8. CDR3 protein: CASSKQGATNEQYF. In nucleotides, the CDR3 is TGTGCCAGCAGTAAACAGGGGGCAACGAACGAGCAGTACTTC.

The chain uses TRBV18 and TRBJ2-3, with D uncertain. The CDR3 contains 14 residues. Germline CDR1 is KGHSH and CDR2 is LQKENI. Between the trimmed V and J ends, which lost 5 bases and 0 bases, there was a span of 9 bases. The chain's CDR3 is CASSSRTSTDTQYF. The CDR3 DNA follows: TGTGCCAGCTCATCACGAACTAGCACAGATACGCAGTATTTT.

The rearrangement uses TRBV5-6 and TRBJ2-5, with TRBD1 identical over 8 bases. Germline V gives CDR1 SGHDT, CDR2 YYEEEE. The CDR3 sequence is 15 residues long. Losses at the gene ends were 4 bases for V and 2 bases for J; bases not matched to a gene: 7. The CDR3 reads CASSLRQGQQETQYF. In DNA, the CDR3 is TGTGCCAGCAGCCTAAGACAGGGGCAACAAGAGACCCAGTACTTC.

CDR3 protein: CASSLGRGMNTEAFF. The CDR3 bases are TGCGCCAGCAGCTTAGGACGGGGCATGAACACTGAAGCTTTCTTT. The rearrangement uses TRBV5-1 and TRBJ1-1; a possible D gene is TRBD1 (5 bases). The CDR3 has 15 residues. Deletions cut 2 bases from V and 0 bases from J, with 11 bases between. Germline loops: CDR1 SGHRS, CDR2 YFSETQ.

The chain combines TRBV27 with TRBJ1-1; D gene unclear. The CDR3 runs to 13 residues. Per the germline V gene, CDR1 is MNHEY and CDR2 is SMNVEV (reference sequence). Trimming took off 4 bases at V and 2 bases at J, with 8 bases between the two ends. This CDR3 reads CASSWTVNTEAFF. CDR3 nucleotide sequence: TGTGCCAGCAGTTGGACGGTTAACACTGAAGCTTTCTTT.

This chain links TRBV28 with TRBJ1-2, with TRBD1 matching over 10 bases. Germline lookup yields CDR1 MDHEN and CDR2 SYDVKM. The CDR3 contains 14 residues. The trim removed 5 bases at V and 8 bases at J, leaving 8 bases unmatched. The chain's CDR3 is CASSLGTGVRGYTF. The CDR3 DNA sequence: TGTGCCAGCAGTCTCGGGACAGGGGTAAGGGGCTACACCTTC.